This T cell receptor beta chain was identified in a study of T cells after yellow fever vaccination. Study-level points and caveats: CD4 and CD8 compartments shared a small share of clonotypes, likely from convergent recombination. Abundant clonotypes from the bulk population could get into FACS-sorted repertoires as contaminants. Weaker overall was a secondary response that nonetheless peaked faster, on day 5 versus 15.

Note on this clonotype: Its antigen remains unknown.

TCRdb re-analysed the 5' RACE reads in MiXCR, keeping a single row per CDR3 protein. The sample holds hundreds of thousands of distinct CDR3 sequences; 13% are singletons and the top ten take over 11%. Trimming shortened V by 5 bases and J by 7 bases, and 11 bases separated the two germline ends. The CDR3 loop spans 13 amino acids. Germline lookup yields CDR1 MGHRA and CDR2 YSYEKL. The chain combines TRBV4-1 with TRBJ1-4, with D unresolved. The sample was PBMCs, taken on the day of the yellow fever booster vaccination. The receptor was isolated from a man aged 25 to 40 who received the YFV17D yellow fever vaccine. The CDR3 is CASSSGGSEKLFF. The CDR3 nucleotides read TGCGCCAGCAGCTCCGGAGGGTCTGAAAAACTGTTTTTT.